The subject of this entry is one T cell receptor (beta chain). Its specificity is unknown. The junction differs from germline at one of its ends, possibly a read error. Germline V gives CDR1 LGHNA, CDR2 YSLEER. CDR3 length: 14 amino acids. This entry belongs to a study of blood T cells in healthy people across ages. Study-wide results and caveats: TCR beta diversity, measured per million T cells, fell in a roughly linear way with age.

A J-beta primer mix and a sample-barcoded 5' primer were used in a second PCR of roughly 6 to 11 cycles. One entry per CDR3 protein results from TCRdb running MiXCR on the 5' RACE reads. The sample contains roughly 1.9 million distinct CDR3 sequences, 35% to 50% of which appear only once. The source of this sequence is a human donor in good health. The chain carries TRBV4-3 and TRBJ1-1; D might be TRBD1 (5 bases). What was sequenced was blood. This CDR3 is CAGSQERWGPEAFF. CDR3 bases: TGCGCCGGCAGCCAGGAACGGTGGGGACCTGAAGCTTTCTTT.